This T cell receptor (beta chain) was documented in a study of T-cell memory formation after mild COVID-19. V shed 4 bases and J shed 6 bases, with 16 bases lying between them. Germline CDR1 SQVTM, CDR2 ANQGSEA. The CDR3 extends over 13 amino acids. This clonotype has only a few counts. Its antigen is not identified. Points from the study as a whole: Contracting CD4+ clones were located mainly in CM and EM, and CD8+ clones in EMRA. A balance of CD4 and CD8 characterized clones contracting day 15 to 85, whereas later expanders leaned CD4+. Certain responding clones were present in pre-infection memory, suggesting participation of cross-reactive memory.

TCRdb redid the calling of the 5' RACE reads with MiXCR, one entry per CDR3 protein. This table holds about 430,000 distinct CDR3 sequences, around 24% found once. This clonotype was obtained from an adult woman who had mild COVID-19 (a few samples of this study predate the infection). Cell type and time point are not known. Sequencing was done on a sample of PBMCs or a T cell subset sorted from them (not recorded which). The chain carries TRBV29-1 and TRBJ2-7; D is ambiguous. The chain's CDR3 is CSVVTSRLSEQYF. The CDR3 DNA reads TGCAGCGTTGTAACCTCCCGGCTAAGCGAGCAGTACTTC.